This T cell receptor beta chain was sequenced during a study of early T cells in non-severe SARS-CoV-2 infection. Study-level background: Sequencing was performed on bulk RNA from unsorted whole blood, leaving chains unpaired. The study's findings and limits: VDJdb matches were skewed toward anti-spike CD8 T cell responses.

This clonotype was picked up many times. Its specificity is not known. Attached unique molecular identifiers marked individual cDNA molecules. TCRdb recomputed calls from the 5' RACE reads with MiXCR, one row per CDR3 protein. The sample shows 25,000 to 35,000 distinct CDR3 sequences, around 6.6% of them seen only once. The trim removed 2 bases at V and 9 bases at J, leaving 5 bases unmatched. The CDR3 sequence is 14 residues long. CDR1 and CDR2 (germline): MDHEN, SYDVKM. V usage is TRBV28 and J usage is TRBJ2-1, with TRBD2 matching over 9 bases. The sample was whole blood. The TCR was taken from an adult who was a healthcare worker with PCR-confirmed SARS-CoV-2 infection or an uninfected control (not recorded which). CDR3 in DNA: TGTGCCAGCAGTTTAGCGGGAGGGCCCACTGAGCAGTTCTTC. This encodes CASSLAGGPTEQFF.